Below, 9 T cell receptor beta chains from the same sample are listed, as sequenced in a study of molecular identifiers for immune sequencing clone quantification. A single record per CDR3 protein comes from TCRdb applying MiXCR to the PCR reads. The sample lists about 300,000 distinct CDR3 sequences; roughly a fifth were seen once. The source material was naive CD8+ T cells from blood, with Jurkat cell RNA spiked in. Subset indicated: FACS-sorted CD8+CD4-CCR7+CD45RA+ naive T cells. The source is a human donor in good health. Some libraries in this study had Jurkat cell RNA spiked in.

A note on this clonotype: A much larger clone lies a single base off, so this may be a read error. The rearrangement links TRBV12-3 or TRBV12-4 to TRBJ1-2; D not certain. The CDR3 has 16 residues. The CDR3 DNA is TGTGCCAGCAGTTTAGCGCGATTAGGCAGTAACTATGGCCACACCTTC. Translating gives CASSLARLGSNYGHTF.

This clonotype came up many times. The chain combines TRBV19 with TRBJ2-7, with a tentative D call TRBD2 (6 bases). The CDR3 is 14 residues long. Between the trimmed V and J ends, which lost 3 bases and 2 bases, there was a span of 11 bases. Germline assignment: CDR1 LNHDA and CDR2 SQIVND (reference sequence). CDR3 in amino acids: CASSIPGETYEQYF. Written as DNA, the CDR3 is TGTGCCAGTAGTATCCCGGGAGAGACCTACGAGCAGTACTTC.

This clonotype showed up just a few times. The rearrangement links TRBV4-1 to TRBJ2-7, with 9 bases fitting TRBD2. Germline-derived CDR1 and CDR2 are MGHRA and YSYEKL. This CDR3 has 18 amino acids. J was trimmed by 0 bases and V by 3 bases; bases with no gene match: 12. This CDR3 reads CASSHTTPAGGYSYEQYF. The DNA for the CDR3 is TGCGCCAGCAGCCATACGACGCCAGCGGGGGGATACTCCTACGAGCAGTACTTC.

This clonotype has at least ten counts. The chain couples TRBV10-2 to TRBJ1-5; D gene ambiguous. The ends were cut back, 5 bases at V and 0 bases at J, with 8 bases in the middle. The CDR3 is 14 amino acids. In germline, CDR1 is WSHSY, CDR2 SAAADI. In nucleotides, the CDR3 is TGCGCCAGCAGTAGTGGATTTAGCAATCAGCCCCAGCATTTT. Translation gives CASSSGFSNQPQHF.

This clonotype was seen repeatedly, ten times or more. J is TRBJ1-2 and V is TRBV29-1; D may be TRBD1 (6 bases). CDR1 is SQVTM, CDR2 ANQGSEA, per germline. The CDR3 totals 12 residues. Trimming removed 0 bases from V and 4 bases from J, with 6 bases in between. This CDR3 is CSVEEGAYGYTF. In DNA form, the CDR3 reads TGCAGCGTTGAAGAGGGGGCCTATGGCTACACCTTC.

The chain employs TRBV28 and TRBJ2-3; 15 bases agree with TRBD2. This CDR3 spans 21 amino acids. The germline gives CDR1 MDHEN, CDR2 SYDVKM. With V trimmed by 5 bases and J by 0 bases, 15 bases remained unmatched. The CDR3, as DNA: TGTGCCAGCAGTCCATCGGCGGGACTAGCGGGAGGACTATTTAGCACAGATACGCAGTATTTT. Protein sequence: CASSPSAGLAGGLFSTDTQYF.

This clonotype was observed a handful of times. The V call is TRBV4-1, the J call TRBJ2-7; 10 bases align to TRBD2. CDR1 MGHRA and CDR2 YSYEKL come from the germline V gene. The CDR3 is 15 amino acids. Unmatched junction bases numbered 6, after V lost 1 base and J lost 6 bases. The CDR3: CASSQGPAGGPEQYF. CDR3 nucleotides: TGCGCCAGCAGCCAAGGCCCAGCGGGGGGGCCCGAGCAGTACTTC.

This clonotype was observed at least ten times. The chain couples TRBV2 to TRBJ2-2, with D uncertain. The CDR3 loop spans 16 amino acids. The germline gives CDR1 SNHLY, CDR2 FYNNEI. V was clipped by 7 bases and J by 0 bases, with 15 bases between them. The CDR3 loop is CASIGLERSNTGELFF. The CDR3, as DNA: TGTGCCAGCATAGGGTTAGAAAGATCGAACACCGGGGAGCTGTTTTTT.

The V call is TRBV6-5, the J call TRBJ2-7; the D is unclear. The V end was cut by 5 bases, the J end by 5 bases, with 13 bases between. The length of the CDR3 is 13 residues. CDR1 and CDR2 from the germline V gene are MNHEY and SVGAGI. DNA for the CDR3: TGTGCCAGCAGTCAAACCTTGGGGAACGAGCAGTACTTC. This translates into CASSQTLGNEQYF.